This entry lists 27 T cell receptor beta chains sequenced from one sample in a study of human T cells and chemical hapten exposure. TCRdb redid the calling of the RACE reads with MiXCR, one entry per CDR3 protein. The table includes tens of thousands of distinct CDR3 sequences, more than 10% detected once. The time point: pre-sensitization, week 0. The treatment denotes: therapeutic diphenylcyclopropenone sensitization with weekly scalp DPC. Total RNA was isolated from unfractionated whole blood. The specimen comprised whole blood, sampled in connection with sensitization to the hapten diphenylcyclopropenone (DPC). The receptor source for this set is a middle-aged woman with alopecia areata. Some clones in this sample may be carry-over from other donors' samples.

The rearrangement links TRBV7-2 to TRBJ2-3; D is perhaps TRBD2 (7 bases). The V gene lost 4 bases and the J gene lost 6 bases, with 17 bases spanning the gap. Germline assignment: CDR1 SGHTA and CDR2 FQGNSA. This CDR3 contains 15 residues. CDR3 sequence reads: CASSWEGGRGDTQYF. For the CDR3, the DNA is TGTGCCAGCAGCTGGGAGGGGGGCCGAGGCGATACGCAGTATTTT.

This clonotype was detected only a few times. The chain links TRBV3-1 to TRBJ2-3; 11 bases map to TRBD2. CDR3 size: 16 residues. The V and J ends lost 4 bases and 0 bases, in that order; junction bases with no gene match: 3. Germline CDR1 reads LGHDT; CDR2 reads YNNKEL (reference sequence). CDR3 nucleotides: TGTGCCAGCAGCCCTAGCGGGAGGTCTAGCACAGATACGCAGTATTTT. It specifies CASSPSGRSSTDTQYF.

The chain has TRBV6-6 and TRBJ2-3; possibly TRBD2 for D (6 bases). CDR3 size: 15 residues. V was trimmed by 7 bases and J by 0 bases, leaving 14 bases between them. Germline V gene sequence: CDR1 MNHNY, CDR2 SVGAGI (reference sequence). The CDR3: CASTTSGGSTDTQYF. CDR3 sequence (DNA): TGTGCCAGCACCACCTCCGGGGGAAGCACAGATACGCAGTATTTT.

This clonotype has just a few counts. The J gene is TRBJ1-1, the V gene TRBV10-3, with unresolved D. The V end lost 3 bases, the J end lost 3 bases, and 5 bases lay between the germline ends. Germline CDR1 and CDR2: ENHRY and SYGVKD. CDR3 length equals 12 residues. The CDR3, as DNA: TGTGCCATCAGTGAACCGGACACTGAAGCTTTCTTT. It specifies CAISEPDTEAFF.

This clonotype was found many times. The chain carries TRBV20-1 and TRBJ1-2, with 9 bases that match TRBD1. The V gene's germline CDR1 is DFQATT and CDR2 SNEGSKA (reference sequence). The CDR3 has 16 residues. The J segment lost 3 bases and the V segment lost 0 bases, leaving 8 bases of the junction unmatched. The CDR3 sequence is CSARDQQGARDYGYTF. The CDR3 DNA sequence: TGCAGTGCTAGAGACCAACAGGGGGCGCGGGACTATGGCTACACCTTC.

This chain uses TRBV20-1 with TRBJ2-7; D might be TRBD1 or TRBD2, each matching 5 bases. CDR1 is DFQATT and CDR2 is SNEGSKA in the germline V gene (reference sequence). The V end was cut by 6 bases, the J end by 4 bases, with 19 bases between. The CDR3 loop spans 14 amino acids. CDR3 in amino acids: CSATDRDVPYEQYF. The CDR3 DNA reads TGCAGTGCGACCGACCGGGACGTCCCATACGAGCAGTACTTC.

The chain uses TRBV11-2 and TRBJ1-2; D is uncertain. CDR1 is SGHAT and CDR2 is FQNNGV in the germline V gene. The CDR3 contains 13 residues. The V end was cut by 6 bases, the J end by 4 bases, with 12 bases between. In DNA form, the CDR3 reads TGTGCCAGCAGACTAACAGCGCCCTATGGCTACACCTTC. Translated: CASRLTAPYGYTF.

This clonotype occurred many times. The gene calls are TRBV20-1 and TRBJ2-1, with 10 bases aligning to TRBD2. The CDR3 is 13 amino acids. Trimming took 7 bases from V and 7 from J; bases not matched to a gene: 7. Per the germline V gene, CDR1 is DFQATT and CDR2 is SNEGSKA (reference sequence). For the CDR3, the DNA is TGCAGTGGGAAAGCGGGGGGGCCAAATGAGCAGTTCTTC. Translated, it gives CSGKAGGPNEQFF.

This clonotype was detected ten times or more. V and J are TRBV9 and TRBJ1-5, with TRBD1 as a possible D gene (5 bases). Germline V gene sequence: CDR1 SGDLS, CDR2 YYNGEE. V shed 4 bases and J shed 9 bases, with 11 bases lying between them. The CDR3 totals 12 residues. The CDR3 nucleotides are TGTGCCAGCAGCCTGGGCGGGGGGCCCCAGCATTTT. This codes for CASSLGGGPQHF. Drawing the rest from reference TRBV9 and TRBJ1-5, the complete variable domain is DSGVTQTPKHLITATGQRVTLRCSPRSGDLSVYWYQQSLDQGLQFLIQYYNGEERAKGNILERFSAQQFPDLHSELNLSSLELGDSALYFCASSLGGGPQHFGDGTRLSIL.

This clonotype appeared a few times. The J gene is TRBJ2-7, the V gene TRBV7-9; D possibly corresponds to TRBD2 (5 bases). Germline V gene sequence: CDR1 SEHNR, CDR2 FQNEAQ (reference sequence). The CDR3 length is 16 residues. Trimming took 2 bases from V and 2 from J, leaving 16 bases between them. CDR3 DNA: TGTGCCAGCAGCTTATTGACCTTGGGGAGCACCTACGAGCAGTACTTC. Translated, it gives CASSLLTLGSTYEQYF.

The chain links TRBV4-1 to TRBJ2-1, with 8 nucleotides matching TRBD2. Trimming cost V 0 bases and J 2 bases; bases outside gene matches: 9. Germline V gene sequence: CDR1 MGHRA, CDR2 YSYEKL. The CDR3 contains 18 residues. CDR3 DNA sequence: TGCGCCAGCAGCCAAGAAAGGGCCCCGGGGGGGGCCTACAATGAGCAGTTCTTC. The encoded protein is CASSQERAPGGAYNEQFF.

This clonotype was seen repeatedly, ten times or more. The V and J genes are TRBV10-2 and TRBJ2-3, with a tentative D call TRBD2 (6 bases). With 7 bases removed from V and 4 bases from J, the gap between germline ends came to 12 bases. The CDR3 is made up of 13 amino acids. Germline lookup yields CDR1 WSHSY and CDR2 SAAADI. CDR3 loop: CASKSGVADTQYF. The CDR3 DNA reads as TGCGCCAGCAAGTCGGGAGTCGCAGATACGCAGTATTTT.

This clonotype came up many times. The CDR3 loop reads CASRTDRVGEQYF. For the CDR3, the DNA is TGTGCCAGCAGGACGGACAGGGTCGGTGAGCAGTACTTC. The V and J genes are TRBV2 and TRBJ2-7, with 8 positions matching TRBD1. The V gene's germline CDR1 is SNHLY and CDR2 FYNNEI. The CDR3 runs to 13 residues. The junction had 8 bases not matched to a gene; V was cut back by 6 bases and J by 7 bases.

The gene calls are TRBV6-1 and TRBJ2-1, with TRBD2 matching 11 bases. The V gene end was trimmed by 6 bases and the J gene end by 3 bases; junction bases not matched to a gene: 4. Germline CDR1 is MNHNS and CDR2 is SASEGT. The length of the CDR3 is 15 residues. The CDR3: CASRALAGGYNEQFF. The CDR3 coding sequence is TGTGCCAGCAGAGCGCTAGCGGGAGGCTACAATGAGCAGTTCTTC.

This clonotype was found many times. The V gene is TRBV10-2, the J gene TRBJ2-1; perhaps TRBD2 as D (6 bases). This CDR3 comprises 14 residues. V was pared by 6 bases and J by 9 bases, with 18 bases between. Looked up from germline, CDR1 is WSHSY and CDR2 is SAAADI. The CDR3 DNA follows: TGCGCCAGCAGGCGGGACTGGCAAGTTGGTGAGCAGTTCTTC. Its translation is CASRRDWQVGEQFF.

This clonotype was observed at least ten times. The V gene is TRBV7-3, the J gene TRBJ2-7; 9 nucleotides line up with TRBD1. From germline, CDR1 is SGHTA and CDR2 FQGTGA. After removal of 2 bases from V and 4 bases from J, the junction contained 6 bases not matched to a gene. The CDR3 has 15 amino acids. The CDR3 DNA follows: TGTGCCAGCAGCTTACTCCGGGACAGGGTATACGAGCAGTACTTC. It specifies CASSLLRDRVYEQYF.

There are many counts of this clonotype. This chain connects TRBV12-3 or TRBV12-4 to TRBJ2-5, with D maybe TRBD2 (5 bases). The length of the CDR3 is 13 residues. The V and J ends lost 6 bases and 5 bases respectively, with 13 bases between them. The CDR3 loop is CASRRALQETQYF. The DNA for the CDR3 is TGTGCCAGCAGGAGGGCCCTGCAGGAGACCCAGTACTTC.

This chain joins TRBV29-1 and TRBJ2-3, with D possibly being TRBD1 (6 bases). The CDR3 is 13 amino acids. The germline V and J ends were trimmed by 3 bases and 3 bases, with 10 bases remaining between them. The germline V gene has CDR1 SQVTM and CDR2 ANQGSEA. CDR3: CSVDQQGTDTQYF. The CDR3 bases are TGCAGCGTTGACCAACAGGGAACAGATACGCAGTATTTT.

J is TRBJ1-4 and V is TRBV30; no firm D call. This CDR3 region has 13 residues. V was pared by 8 bases and J by 3 bases, with 13 bases between. The germline CDR1 and CDR2 sequences are GTSNPN and SVGIG (reference sequence). The CDR3 sequence is CAGEGNSNEKLFF. The CDR3 DNA reads as TGTGCCGGCGAAGGGAATTCTAATGAAAAACTGTTTTTT.

In this sample, this clonotype turned up many times. The chain joins TRBV7-9 to TRBJ2-5; D is unresolved. V shed 3 bases and J shed 0 bases, with 8 bases lying between them. Germline V gene sequence: CDR1 SEHNR, CDR2 FQNEAQ (reference sequence). The CDR3 is 14 residues long. The CDR3 protein is CASSLAPHQETQYF. CDR3 DNA: TGTGCCAGCAGCTTGGCCCCTCACCAAGAGACCCAGTACTTC.

J is TRBJ2-7 and V is TRBV11-2; no firm D call. The CDR3 contains 15 residues. V was shortened by 5 bases and J by 2 bases, with 16 bases between the two germline ends. Germline V gene lookup returns CDR1 SGHAT and CDR2 FQNNGV. This CDR3 reads CASSPTRQNPYEQYF. CDR3 sequence (DNA): TGTGCCAGCAGCCCCACCCGGCAGAACCCCTACGAGCAGTACTTC.

This clonotype is deemed medium-sized (0.01 to 0.1%). This rearrangement joins TRBV27 to TRBJ1-5; D may be TRBD1 (5 bases). V was trimmed by 3 bases and J by 4 bases, leaving 7 bases between them. The CDR3 totals 13 residues. The germline CDR1 and CDR2 sequences are MNHEY and SMNVEV (reference sequence). DNA for the CDR3: TGTGCCAGCAGTTTTGGGGGGAATCAGCCCCAGCATTTT. Encoded protein: CASSFGGNQPQHF.

This clonotype was seen many times. V gene TRBV6-2 or TRBV6-3 combines with J gene TRBJ2-2; either TRBD1 or TRBD2 may fit D (5 bases each). Per germline, CDR1 MNHEY and CDR2 SVGEGT. CDR3 length: 14 amino acids. Trimming shortened V by 2 bases and J by 3 bases, and 7 bases separated the two germline ends. The CDR3 sequence is CASSYGGYTGELFF. The CDR3 bases are TGTGCCAGCAGTTACGGGGGATACACCGGGGAGCTGTTTTTT.

This clonotype has at least ten counts. The V gene is TRBV13, the J gene TRBJ2-2, with 7 bases fitting TRBD2. Germline trimming cut 5 bases from V and 0 bases from J; bases unmatched to any gene: 6. CDR3 size: 16 residues. CDR1 is PRHDT, CDR2 FYEKMQ, per germline (reference sequence). CDR3: CASSPLTSTNTGELFF. The CDR3 DNA is TGTGCCAGCAGCCCTCTGACTAGCACGAACACCGGGGAGCTGTTTTTT.

This clonotype has a count of ten or more. The V and J genes are TRBV2 and TRBJ2-1; D is ambiguous. The CDR3 runs to 11 residues. Trimming pared 7 bases from V and 7 bases from J, leaving 8 bases between. CDR1 and CDR2 from the germline V gene are SNHLY and FYNNEI. DNA of the CDR3: TGTGCCAGCACCCTGATTAATGAGCAGTTCTTC. As protein: CASTLINEQFF. The whole variable domain, remainder taken from reference TRBV2 and TRBJ2-1, is EPEVTQTPSHQVTQMGQEVILRCVPISNHLYFYWYRQILGQKVEFLVSFYNNEISEKSEIFDDQFSVERPDGSNFTLKIRSTKLEDSAMYFCASTLINEQFFGPGTRLTVL.

This clonotype was counted between two and nine times. The gene calls are TRBV10-1 and TRBJ2-7, with TRBD2 identical over 12 bases. V lost 2 bases to trimming and J lost 6 bases; unmatched junction nucleotides: 20. Germline V lookup: CDR1 WNHNN, CDR2 SYGVQD (reference sequence). The CDR3 totals 20 residues. The CDR3 loop is CASSEARTSGKNGAYGEQYF. As DNA, the CDR3 is TGCGCCAGCAGTGAGGCCCGGACTAGCGGGAAAAATGGTGCGTACGGCGAGCAGTACTTC.

Comment on this clonotype: One end of the junction is discordant with germline, which a read error may explain. In DNA, the CDR3 is TGTGCCAGCGGGACCTACGGGCAGTACTTC. The encoded protein is CASGTYGQYF. This rearrangement joins TRBV7-9 to TRBJ2-7; D may correspond to TRBD1 or TRBD2 (5 bases each). The CDR3 loop spans 10 amino acids. CDR1 SEHNR and CDR2 FQNEAQ come from the germline V gene (reference sequence). Using reference TRBV7-9 and TRBJ2-7 for the parts outside the CDR3, the full variable domain is DTGVSQNPRHKITKRGQNVTFRCDPISEHNRLYWYRQTLGQGPEFLTYFQNEAQLEKSRLLSDRFSAERPKGSFSTLEIQRTEQGDSAMYLCASGTYGQYFGPGTRLTVT.